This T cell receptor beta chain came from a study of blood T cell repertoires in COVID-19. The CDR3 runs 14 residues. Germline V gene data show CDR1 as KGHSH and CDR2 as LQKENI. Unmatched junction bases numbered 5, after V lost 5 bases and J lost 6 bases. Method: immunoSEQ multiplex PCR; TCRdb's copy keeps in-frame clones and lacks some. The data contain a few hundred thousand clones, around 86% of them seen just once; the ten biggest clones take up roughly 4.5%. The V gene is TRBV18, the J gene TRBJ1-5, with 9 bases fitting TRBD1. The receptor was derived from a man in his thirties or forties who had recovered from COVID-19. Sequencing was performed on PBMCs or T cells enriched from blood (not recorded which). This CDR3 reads CASSTDRGSQPQHF. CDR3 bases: TGTGCCAGCTCAACCGACAGGGGGAGTCAGCCCCAGCATTTT.